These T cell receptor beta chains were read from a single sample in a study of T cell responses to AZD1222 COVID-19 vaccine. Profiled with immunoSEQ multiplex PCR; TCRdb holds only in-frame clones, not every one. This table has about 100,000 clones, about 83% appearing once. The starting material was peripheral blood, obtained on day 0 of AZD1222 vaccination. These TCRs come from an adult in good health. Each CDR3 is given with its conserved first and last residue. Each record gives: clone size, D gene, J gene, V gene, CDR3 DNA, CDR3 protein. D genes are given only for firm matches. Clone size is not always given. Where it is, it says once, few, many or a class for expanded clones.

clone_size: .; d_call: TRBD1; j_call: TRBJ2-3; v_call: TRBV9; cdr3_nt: TGTGCCAGCAGCTATAGCGCGAGGACGGGACAGAGCACAGATACGCAGTATTTT; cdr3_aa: CASSYSARTGQSTDTQYF
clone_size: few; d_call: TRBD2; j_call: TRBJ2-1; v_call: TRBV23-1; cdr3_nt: TGCGCCAGCAGTCAACTTAAGCGGGAGATGTACAATAAGGGTTCCAATGAGCAGTTCTTC; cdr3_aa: CASSQLKREMYNKGSNEQFF
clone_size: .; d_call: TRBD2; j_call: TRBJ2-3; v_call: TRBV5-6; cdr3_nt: TGTGCCAGCAGCCCGACGGGCGGGAGCGCAGATACGCAGTATTTT; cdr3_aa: CASSPTGGSADTQYF
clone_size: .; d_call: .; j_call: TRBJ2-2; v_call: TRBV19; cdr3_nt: TGTGCCAGTAGTACGCAGGGATACACCGGGGAGCTGTTTTTT; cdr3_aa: CASSTQGYTGELFF
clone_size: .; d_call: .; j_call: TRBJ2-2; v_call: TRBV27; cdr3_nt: TGTGCCAGCGCAGTCACAGGGCCCACCGGGGAGCTGTTTTTT; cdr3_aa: CASAVTGPTGELFF
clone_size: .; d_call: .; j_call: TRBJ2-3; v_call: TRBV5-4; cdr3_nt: TGTGCCAGCAGCCTTAGGACGGGCACAGATACGCAGTATTTT; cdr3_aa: CASSLRTGTDTQYF
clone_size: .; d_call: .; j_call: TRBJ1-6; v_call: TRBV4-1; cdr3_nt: TGCGCCAGCAGCCAAGATCCGGATGGTCCCGAGGCCCTCCACTTT; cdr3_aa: CASSQDPDGPEALHF
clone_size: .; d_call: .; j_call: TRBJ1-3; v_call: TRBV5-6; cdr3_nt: TGTGCCAGCAGCTTAAAGACACACTCTGGAAACACCATATATTTT; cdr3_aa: CASSLKTHSGNTIYF
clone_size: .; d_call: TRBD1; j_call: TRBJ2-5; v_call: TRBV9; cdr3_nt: TGTGCCAGCAGTCCCGGGACAGACGAGCAAGAGACCCAGTACTTC; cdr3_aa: CASSPGTDEQETQYF
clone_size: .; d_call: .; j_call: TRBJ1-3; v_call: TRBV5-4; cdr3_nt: TGTGCCAGCAGCTTGGAGGGGAGAAGGAGTAGTGGAAACACCATATATTTT; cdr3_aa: CASSLEGRRSSGNTIYF
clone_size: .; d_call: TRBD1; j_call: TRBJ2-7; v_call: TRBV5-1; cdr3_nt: TGCGCCAGCAGCACGATTTCCGGGACAGGGCCTACCTACGAGCAGTACTTC; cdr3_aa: CASSTISGTGPTYEQYF
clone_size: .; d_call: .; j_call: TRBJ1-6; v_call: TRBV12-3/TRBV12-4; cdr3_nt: TGTGCCAGCAGTTTATGGGTGTATTCACCCCTCCACTTT; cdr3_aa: CASSLWVYSPLHF
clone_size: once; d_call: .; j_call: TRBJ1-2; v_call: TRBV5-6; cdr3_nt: TGTGCCAGCAGCTTGGTTTCAGAAGCTAACTATGGCTACACCTTC; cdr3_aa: CASSLVSEANYGYTF
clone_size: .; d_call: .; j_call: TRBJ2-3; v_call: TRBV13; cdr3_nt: TGTGCCAGCAGCCTATGGAGTACAGATACGCAGTATTTT; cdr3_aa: CASSLWSTDTQYF
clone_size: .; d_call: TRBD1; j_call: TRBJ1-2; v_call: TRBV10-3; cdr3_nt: TGTGCCATCAGTCACCCCGAGGGGGCCGATGGCTACACCTTC; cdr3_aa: CAISHPEGADGYTF
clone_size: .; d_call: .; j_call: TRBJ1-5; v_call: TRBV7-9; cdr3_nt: TGTGCCAGCAGCTTAGAGGATCAGCCCCAGCATTTT; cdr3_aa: CASSLEDQPQHF
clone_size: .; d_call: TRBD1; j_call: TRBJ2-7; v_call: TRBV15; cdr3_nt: TGTGCCACCAGCTCAGGGACAGCTAGTGGTGAGCAGTACTTC; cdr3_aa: CATSSGTASGEQYF
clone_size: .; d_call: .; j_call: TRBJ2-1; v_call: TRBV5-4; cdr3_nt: TGTGCCAGCAGCAATGTAGCGTACAATGAGCAGTTCTTC; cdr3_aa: CASSNVAYNEQFF
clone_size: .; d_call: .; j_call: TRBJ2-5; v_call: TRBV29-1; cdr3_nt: TGCAGCGCCAGAGGACAGATACAAGAGACCCAGTACTTC; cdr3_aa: CSARGQIQETQYF
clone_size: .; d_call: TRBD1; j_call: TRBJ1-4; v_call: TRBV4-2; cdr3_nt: TGTGCCAGCAGCCGGGACAGTCAAAATGAAAAACTGTTTTTT; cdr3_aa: CASSRDSQNEKLFF
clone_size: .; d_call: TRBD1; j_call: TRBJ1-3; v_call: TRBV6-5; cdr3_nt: TGTGCCAGCAGTTTGACAGGGGAAGCTGGAAACACCATATATTTT; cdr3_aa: CASSLTGEAGNTIYF
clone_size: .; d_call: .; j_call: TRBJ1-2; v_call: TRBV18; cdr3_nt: TGTGCCAGCTCACGAAAGCGGACATTAGACTATGGCTACACCTTC; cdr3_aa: CASSRKRTLDYGYTF
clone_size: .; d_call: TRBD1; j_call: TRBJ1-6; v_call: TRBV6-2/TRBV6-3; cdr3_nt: TGTGCCAGCAGTACCCGGACAGGGAATTCACCCCTCCACTTT; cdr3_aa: CASSTRTGNSPLHF
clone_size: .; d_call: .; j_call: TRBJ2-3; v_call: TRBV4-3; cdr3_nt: TGCGCCAGCAGCCAACTGCTTCAGGTCACAGATACGCAGTATTTT; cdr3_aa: CASSQLLQVTDTQYF
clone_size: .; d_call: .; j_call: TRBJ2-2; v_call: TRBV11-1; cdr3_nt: TGTGCCAGCAGCTTAGCCAGGGTAGGCACCGGGGAGCTGTTTTTT; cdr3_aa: CASSLARVGTGELFF
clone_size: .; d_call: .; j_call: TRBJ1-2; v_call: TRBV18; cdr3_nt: TGTGCCAGCTCACCCACAGGGCTGGGAAGTGGCTACACCTTC; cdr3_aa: CASSPTGLGSGYTF
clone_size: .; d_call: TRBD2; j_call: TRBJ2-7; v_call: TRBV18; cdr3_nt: TGTGCCAGCTCACCTAGCGGGTCCTCCTACGAGCAGTACTTC; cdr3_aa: CASSPSGSSYEQYF
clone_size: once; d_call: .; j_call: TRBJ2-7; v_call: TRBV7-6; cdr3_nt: TGTGCCAGCAGCTTAGCTGTGACAGGCCCCTACGAGCAGTACTTC; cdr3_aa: CASSLAVTGPYEQYF
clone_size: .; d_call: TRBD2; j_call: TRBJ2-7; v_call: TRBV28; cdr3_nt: TGTGCCAGCAGTTCCTTAGCGAGCGGGGGGGAGCAGTACTTC; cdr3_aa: CASSSLASGGEQYF
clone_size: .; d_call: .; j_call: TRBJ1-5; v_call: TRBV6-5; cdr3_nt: TGTGCCACTGGGATAGTCCAGGGCCCCCATCAGCCCCAGCATTTT; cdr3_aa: CATGIVQGPHQPQHF
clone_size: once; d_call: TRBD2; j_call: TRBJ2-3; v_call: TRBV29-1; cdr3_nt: TGCAGCGTTGCCCCCGGGACTAGCGGAACAGATACGCAGTATTTT; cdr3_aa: CSVAPGTSGTDTQYF
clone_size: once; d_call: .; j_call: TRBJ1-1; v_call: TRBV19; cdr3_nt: TGTGCCAGTCGCAGGGCTGCGGTCACTGAAGCTTTCTTT; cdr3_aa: CASRRAAVTEAFF
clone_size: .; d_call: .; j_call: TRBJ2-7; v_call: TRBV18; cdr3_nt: TGTGCCAGCTCCCCGACCGGGGGCGAGGCTTCCTACGAGCAGTACTTC; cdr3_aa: CASSPTGGEASYEQYF
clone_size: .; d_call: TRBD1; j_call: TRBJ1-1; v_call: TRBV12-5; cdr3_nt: TGTGCTAGTGGTCCGGGACAGGGAGAAGCTTTCTTT; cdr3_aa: CASGPGQGEAFF